The rows below give T cell receptor beta chains drawn from one sample of a study of cytomegalovirus exposure and HLA in healthy donors. Assay used: immunoSEQ multiplex PCR; TCRdb lists only in-frame clones, some missing. Found here are about 160,000 clones, 70% to 80% of them singletons; the top ten hold roughly 3.6%. The specimen sequenced was PBMCs. The origin of the receptors is a human donor in good health. CDR3s include the opening cysteine and the closing phenylalanine or tryptophan. A D gene is named only where the DNA matches it firmly. For some rows the clone size is stated as once, few or many, or as a class when expanded; others skip it.

v_call: TRBV7-7
d_call: .
j_call: TRBJ2-5
clone_size: .
cdr3_aa: CASSFRGYQETQYF
cdr3_nt: TGTGCCAGCAGCTTTAGGGGGTACCAAGAGACCCAGTACTTC

v_call: TRBV7-9
d_call: .
j_call: TRBJ2-7
clone_size: few
cdr3_aa: CARQTGRSYEQYF
cdr3_nt: TGTGCCAGGCAAACAGGGAGATCCTACGAGCAGTACTTC

v_call: TRBV19
d_call: TRBD2
j_call: TRBJ2-7
clone_size: .
cdr3_aa: CASSIAGGPYEQYF
cdr3_nt: TGTGCCAGTAGCATAGCGGGAGGGCCATACGAGCAGTACTTC

v_call: TRBV7-8
d_call: TRBD2
j_call: TRBJ2-2
clone_size: .
cdr3_aa: CASSLAGGGASGELFF
cdr3_nt: TGTGCCAGCAGCTTAGCGGGCGGGGGGGCCTCCGGGGAGCTGTTTTTT

v_call: TRBV7-2
d_call: .
j_call: TRBJ2-5
clone_size: .
cdr3_aa: CASSLDRETQYF
cdr3_nt: TGTGCCAGCAGCTTAGATCGAGAGACCCAGTACTTC

v_call: TRBV2
d_call: TRBD2
j_call: TRBJ2-1
clone_size: few
cdr3_aa: CASSEVAGGSYNEQFF
cdr3_nt: TGTGCCAGCAGTGAGGTAGCGGGAGGCTCCTACAATGAGCAGTTCTTC

v_call: TRBV6-5
d_call: TRBD1
j_call: TRBJ2-7
clone_size: .
cdr3_aa: CASSTRQGSYEQYF
cdr3_nt: TGTGCCAGCAGTACCCGACAGGGGTCCTACGAGCAGTACTTC

v_call: TRBV5-8
d_call: .
j_call: TRBJ1-2
clone_size: .
cdr3_aa: CASSPQVSAFRGYTF
cdr3_nt: TGTGCCAGCAGCCCGCAGGTATCGGCTTTCCGTGGCTACACCTTC

v_call: TRBV29-1
d_call: TRBD1
j_call: TRBJ1-2
clone_size: .
cdr3_aa: CSVEVSTGRYGYTF
cdr3_nt: TGCAGCGTTGAGGTCTCGACAGGGAGGTATGGCTACACCTTC

v_call: TRBV6-5
d_call: .
j_call: TRBJ2-1
clone_size: .
cdr3_aa: CASSRDYNEQFF
cdr3_nt: TGTGCCAGCTCCCGGGACTACAATGAGCAGTTCTTC

v_call: TRBV5-1
d_call: .
j_call: TRBJ1-1
clone_size: .
cdr3_aa: CASSSSGMGGGTEAFF
cdr3_nt: TGCGCCAGCAGCTCGTCCGGAATGGGGGGAGGAACTGAAGCTTTCTTT

v_call: TRBV27
d_call: .
j_call: TRBJ2-2
clone_size: once
cdr3_aa: CASSFSTGELFF
cdr3_nt: TGTGCCAGCAGTTTTAGCACCGGGGAGCTGTTTTTT

v_call: TRBV7-8
d_call: TRBD2
j_call: TRBJ2-1
clone_size: .
cdr3_aa: CASSNRVRTSGGERDNEQFF
cdr3_nt: TGTGCCAGCAGCAACCGTGTCAGGACTAGCGGGGGGGAACGCGACAATGAGCAGTTCTTC

v_call: TRBV18
d_call: .
j_call: TRBJ1-5
clone_size: .
cdr3_aa: CASSPYSSNQPQHF
cdr3_nt: TGTGCCAGCTCACCTTATTCCAGCAATCAGCCCCAGCATTTT

v_call: TRBV5-4
d_call: .
j_call: TRBJ1-2
clone_size: .
cdr3_aa: CASSLGREGYTF
cdr3_nt: TGTGCCAGCAGCTTGGGGCGGGAAGGCTACACCTTC

v_call: TRBV7-6
d_call: .
j_call: TRBJ2-7
clone_size: .
cdr3_aa: CASSFGLFNYEQYF
cdr3_nt: TGTGCCAGCAGCTTCGGACTATTTAACTACGAGCAGTACTTC

v_call: TRBV27
d_call: TRBD1
j_call: TRBJ1-5
clone_size: .
cdr3_aa: CASSLSTGANQPQHF
cdr3_nt: TGTGCCAGCAGTTTGAGTACAGGGGCAAATCAGCCCCAGCATTTT

v_call: TRBV13
d_call: .
j_call: TRBJ1-2
clone_size: few
cdr3_aa: CASSTQGHYGYTF
cdr3_nt: TGTGCCAGCAGCACACAGGGTCACTATGGCTACACCTTC

v_call: TRBV30
d_call: TRBD1
j_call: TRBJ1-2
clone_size: .
cdr3_aa: CAWSVRRSGQGGYGYTF
cdr3_nt: TGTGCCTGGAGTGTACGACGATCGGGACAGGGAGGCTATGGCTACACCTTC

v_call: TRBV4-2
d_call: TRBD1
j_call: TRBJ1-5
clone_size: few
cdr3_aa: CASSQSTGDQPQHF
cdr3_nt: TGTGCCAGCAGCCAATCGACAGGGGATCAGCCCCAGCATTTT

v_call: TRBV6-5
d_call: TRBD2
j_call: TRBJ2-1
clone_size: .
cdr3_aa: CASRTVGLYNEQFF
cdr3_nt: TGTGCCAGCAGGACGGTGGGACTATACAATGAGCAGTTCTTC

v_call: TRBV2
d_call: .
j_call: TRBJ2-1
clone_size: .
cdr3_aa: CASSADRHSLSSYNEQFF
cdr3_nt: TGTGCCAGCAGTGCGGACAGACACTCCTTAAGCTCCTACAATGAGCAGTTCTTC

v_call: TRBV19
d_call: .
j_call: TRBJ2-7
clone_size: .
cdr3_aa: CASSTQGLKAYEQYF
cdr3_nt: TGTGCCAGTAGTACACAGGGCCTTAAGGCCTACGAGCAGTACTTC

v_call: TRBV19
d_call: .
j_call: TRBJ2-6
clone_size: .
cdr3_aa: CASSIVASSGANVLTF
cdr3_nt: TGTGCCAGTAGTATAGTGGCCTCGTCTGGGGCCAACGTCCTGACTTTC

v_call: TRBV5-5
d_call: .
j_call: TRBJ1-2
clone_size: .
cdr3_aa: CASSPTGNYGYTF
cdr3_nt: TGTGCCAGCAGCCCAACAGGGAACTATGGCTACACCTTC

v_call: TRBV27
d_call: TRBD1
j_call: TRBJ1-1
clone_size: .
cdr3_aa: CASSPWTGGNEGAFF
cdr3_nt: TGTGCCAGCAGTCCGTGGACAGGGGGTAACGAGGGAGCTTTCTTT

v_call: TRBV19
d_call: .
j_call: TRBJ2-1
clone_size: .
cdr3_aa: CASTLGRNEQFF
cdr3_nt: TGTGCCAGCACGCTGGGGCGGAATGAGCAGTTCTTC

v_call: TRBV15
d_call: .
j_call: TRBJ2-7
clone_size: .
cdr3_aa: CATSSRSGNEQYF
cdr3_nt: TGTGCCACCAGCAGTCGGTCAGGTAACGAGCAGTACTTC

v_call: TRBV5-4
d_call: .
j_call: TRBJ2-1
clone_size: once
cdr3_aa: CASSIRDFHNEQFF
cdr3_nt: TGTGCCAGCAGCATCCGGGACTTCCACAATGAGCAGTTCTTC

v_call: TRBV9
d_call: TRBD1
j_call: TRBJ2-7
clone_size: once
cdr3_aa: CASSAGTGINEQYF
cdr3_nt: TGTGCCAGCAGCGCCGGGACAGGTATCAACGAGCAGTACTTC

v_call: TRBV7-9
d_call: TRBD2
j_call: TRBJ2-1
clone_size: .
cdr3_aa: CASSTTSGRSKINEQFF
cdr3_nt: TGTGCCAGCAGCACCACTAGCGGGAGGTCGAAAATTAATGAGCAGTTCTTC

v_call: TRBV5-1
d_call: .
j_call: TRBJ2-3
clone_size: .
cdr3_aa: CASSLSRPPSGRIRDTQYF
cdr3_nt: TGCGCCAGCAGCTTGTCCAGGCCCCCCAGCGGGCGAATCCGGGATACGCAGTATTTT

v_call: TRBV6-5
d_call: .
j_call: TRBJ1-5
clone_size: .
cdr3_aa: CASSYAHPDQPQHF
cdr3_nt: TGTGCCAGCAGTTACGCCCACCCAGATCAGCCCCAGCATTTT

v_call: TRBV5-1
d_call: .
j_call: TRBJ2-7
clone_size: few
cdr3_aa: CASSQLSGTSYEQYF
cdr3_nt: TGCGCCAGCAGCCAGCTATCCGGGACATCCTACGAGCAGTACTTC

v_call: TRBV19
d_call: TRBD1
j_call: TRBJ1-5
clone_size: .
cdr3_aa: CASWTGPDQPQHF
cdr3_nt: TGTGCCAGTTGGACAGGGCCCGATCAGCCCCAGCATTTT

v_call: TRBV2
d_call: .
j_call: TRBJ2-7
clone_size: .
cdr3_aa: CARSAGEGYEQYF
cdr3_nt: TGTGCCAGAAGTGCAGGGGAGGGCTACGAGCAGTACTTC

v_call: TRBV6-5
d_call: TRBD1
j_call: TRBJ2-7
clone_size: .
cdr3_aa: CASSYYRGRSYEQYF
cdr3_nt: TGTGCCAGCAGTTACTACAGGGGACGCTCCTACGAGCAGTACTTC

v_call: TRBV29-1
d_call: TRBD1
j_call: TRBJ2-5
clone_size: .
cdr3_aa: CSVESGTAARETQYF
cdr3_nt: TGCAGCGTTGAGTCAGGGACAGCCGCCCGGGAGACCCAGTACTTC

v_call: TRBV13
d_call: .
j_call: TRBJ1-2
clone_size: .
cdr3_aa: CASSLEGGSGYTF
cdr3_nt: TGTGCCAGCAGCTTAGAGGGGGGGTCTGGCTACACCTTC

v_call: TRBV27
d_call: TRBD1
j_call: TRBJ2-7
clone_size: .
cdr3_aa: CASSSWDRTYEQYF
cdr3_nt: TGTGCCAGCAGTTCCTGGGACAGGACCTACGAGCAGTACTTC

v_call: TRBV28
d_call: .
j_call: TRBJ1-1
clone_size: .
cdr3_aa: CASSLSRGGDTEAFF
cdr3_nt: TGTGCCAGCAGTTTATCTCGGGGGGGAGACACTGAAGCTTTCTTT

v_call: TRBV7-2
d_call: TRBD2
j_call: TRBJ2-5
clone_size: once
cdr3_aa: CASSATSGWPETQYF
cdr3_nt: TGTGCCAGCAGCGCAACTAGCGGGTGGCCGGAGACCCAGTACTTC

v_call: TRBV2
d_call: TRBD1
j_call: TRBJ1-2
clone_size: .
cdr3_aa: CASSVGQGNYGYTF
cdr3_nt: TGTGCCAGCAGTGTTGGACAGGGGAACTATGGCTACACCTTC

v_call: TRBV5-1
d_call: .
j_call: TRBJ1-5
clone_size: .
cdr3_aa: CASSPRGEDGQPQHF
cdr3_nt: TGCGCCAGCAGCCCACGAGGTGAGGATGGACAGCCCCAGCATTTT

v_call: TRBV7-2
d_call: TRBD1
j_call: TRBJ1-2
clone_size: .
cdr3_aa: CASSLGGQGNYGYTF
cdr3_nt: TGTGCCAGCAGCTTAGGGGGACAGGGGAACTATGGCTACACCTTC

v_call: TRBV30
d_call: TRBD2
j_call: TRBJ2-1
clone_size: .
cdr3_aa: CAWSLAGRLYNEQFF
cdr3_nt: TGTGCCTGGAGTCTAGCGGGAAGACTTTACAATGAGCAGTTCTTC

v_call: TRBV10-2
d_call: TRBD1
j_call: TRBJ1-2
clone_size: few
cdr3_aa: CASSGDRDLYGYTF
cdr3_nt: TGCGCCAGCAGTGGGGACAGAGACCTCTATGGCTACACCTTC

v_call: TRBV5-4
d_call: TRBD2
j_call: TRBJ2-1
clone_size: .
cdr3_aa: CASSLDPGLDLTNEQFF
cdr3_nt: TGTGCCAGCAGCTTGGACCCGGGACTAGACCTAACCAATGAGCAGTTCTTC

v_call: TRBV28
d_call: TRBD2
j_call: TRBJ2-7
clone_size: few
cdr3_aa: CASSLTGGEQYF
cdr3_nt: TGTGCCAGCAGTTTAACGGGGGGCGAGCAGTACTTC

v_call: TRBV5-6
d_call: .
j_call: TRBJ2-3
clone_size: .
cdr3_aa: CASSPRGDTQYF
cdr3_nt: TGTGCCAGCAGCCCCAGGGGAGATACGCAGTATTTT

v_call: TRBV29-1
d_call: TRBD2
j_call: TRBJ2-1
clone_size: .
cdr3_aa: CSVAVAGGGNEQFF
cdr3_nt: TGCAGCGTTGCGGTAGCGGGAGGGGGCAATGAGCAGTTCTTC

v_call: TRBV14
d_call: TRBD2
j_call: TRBJ2-1
clone_size: .
cdr3_aa: CASSSPGTRFYEQFF
cdr3_nt: TGTGCCAGCAGCTCCCCTGGGACTAGATTTTATGAGCAGTTCTTC

v_call: TRBV27
d_call: .
j_call: TRBJ1-5
clone_size: .
cdr3_aa: CASSLYSTGNQPQHF
cdr3_nt: TGTGCCAGCAGTTTATATAGTACAGGTAATCAGCCCCAGCATTTT

v_call: TRBV27
d_call: .
j_call: TRBJ2-1
clone_size: .
cdr3_aa: CASSFPGMNEQFF
cdr3_nt: TGTGCCAGCAGTTTTCCGGGAATGAATGAGCAGTTCTTC

v_call: TRBV27
d_call: .
j_call: TRBJ1-5
clone_size: .
cdr3_aa: CASSLSPTRRGGDQPQHF
cdr3_nt: TGTGCCAGCAGTTTAAGTCCTACGAGGAGGGGAGGAGATCAGCCCCAGCATTTT

v_call: TRBV6-5
d_call: TRBD2
j_call: TRBJ2-5
clone_size: .
cdr3_aa: CASSQRTSGGETQYF
cdr3_nt: TGTGCCAGCAGTCAAAGGACTAGCGGGGGAGAGACCCAGTACTTC

v_call: TRBV30
d_call: .
j_call: TRBJ2-3
clone_size: .
cdr3_aa: CAWSAADTQYF
cdr3_nt: TGTGCCTGGAGTGCCGCAGATACGCAGTATTTT

v_call: TRBV7-9
d_call: TRBD2
j_call: TRBJ2-5
clone_size: .
cdr3_aa: CASSRPEGTRAETQYF
cdr3_nt: TGTGCCAGCAGCCGCCCAGAGGGGACTAGGGCAGAGACCCAGTACTTC

v_call: TRBV10-3
d_call: .
j_call: TRBJ1-4
clone_size: .
cdr3_aa: CAISAQGSPNEKLFF
cdr3_nt: TGTGCCATCAGTGCGCAAGGGAGCCCTAATGAAAAACTGTTTTTT